This T cell receptor beta chain came from a study of CXCR3-negative and CXCR3-positive naive CD8 T cells. Study outcomes and limitations: Higher TRB CDR3 hydrophobicity marked CXCR3-positive naive cells relative to CXCR3-negative naive cells.

Concerning this clonotype itself: Its antigen remains unidentified.

TRB cDNA was prepared as libraries by UMI-labeled 5' RACE. No DNA is given; TCRdb re-called the 5' RACE reads and lists each CDR3 protein once. Its clone listing holds tens of thousands of distinct CDR3 sequences. CDR3 length: 13 amino acids. CDR1 is SGHRS, CDR2 YFSETQ, per germline. The source is a human donor in good health. Some clones in this sample may be carry-over from other donors' samples. The sample consisted of naive CXCR3+ CD8+ T cells from blood. The subset: CD45RO-CCR7+CD27+CD95- naive CD8+ T cells expressing CXCR3 (TNR3+). This chain connects TRBV5-1 to TRBJ2-1; the TRBD1 assignment by TCRdb is unverifiable without DNA. The CDR3 spells CASSLGRANEQFF.